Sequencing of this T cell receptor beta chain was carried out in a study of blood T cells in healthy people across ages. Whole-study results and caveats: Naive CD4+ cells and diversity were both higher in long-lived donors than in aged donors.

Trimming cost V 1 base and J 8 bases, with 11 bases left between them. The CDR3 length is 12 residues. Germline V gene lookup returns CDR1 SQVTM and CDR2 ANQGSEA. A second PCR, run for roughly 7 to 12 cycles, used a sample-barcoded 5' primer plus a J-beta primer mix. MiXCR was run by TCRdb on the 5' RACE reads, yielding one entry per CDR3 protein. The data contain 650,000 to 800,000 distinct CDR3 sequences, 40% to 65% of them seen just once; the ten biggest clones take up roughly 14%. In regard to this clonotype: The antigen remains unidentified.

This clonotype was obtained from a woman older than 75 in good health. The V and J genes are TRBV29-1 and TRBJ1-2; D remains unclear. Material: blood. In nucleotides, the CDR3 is TGCAGCGTTGAAGGAAGCCTGGGGGGCTACACCTTC. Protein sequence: CSVEGSLGGYTF.